A single T cell receptor (beta chain) is shown here with its context. In the PCR, 60 Vbeta and 13 Jbeta primers were used. The repertoire was sequenced with immunoSEQ multiplex PCR; TCRdb's copy has only in-frame clones and lacks some. The table has some 110,000 clones, around four fifths seen once. The data are from a study of cytomegalovirus exposure and HLA in healthy donors. The CDR3 runs to 15 residues. Germline V CDR1 and CDR2: SQVTM, ANQGSEA. The junction had 4 bases not matched to a gene; V was cut back by 4 bases and J by 0 bases. This sequence joins TRBV29-1 and TRBJ2-1; 9 bases line up with TRBD1. The sequenced sample was PBMCs. The clonotype originates from a woman aged 40 to 50 in good health and CMV-seropositive. Here the CDR3 DNA reads TGCAGCGTTGTTGGGACAGGGAGCTCCTACAATGAGCAGTTCTTC. As protein: CSVVGTGSSYNEQFF.